The TCR beta chain described here comes from a study of blood T cell repertoires in COVID-19. On the study more broadly: Sites in the United States, Italy and Spain provided acute and convalescent COVID-19 samples.

The assay was immunoSEQ multiplex PCR, and TCRdb's table has in-frame clones only and misses some. The sample shows some 60,000 clones, approximately 91% of them seen only once. The V end was cut by 4 bases, the J end by 5 bases, with 12 bases between. CDR1 is SGHTA and CDR2 is FQGNSA in the germline V gene. There are 13 residues in the CDR3. The sequenced sample was peripheral blood. This rearrangement joins TRBV7-2 to TRBJ2-7; TRBD1 is a possible D gene (5 bases). This receptor was obtained from a man aged 60-69 years with acute or convalescent COVID-19. In nucleotides, the CDR3 is TGTGCCAGCAGCTCCCAGGGTAACGACGAGCAGTACTTC. Protein sequence: CASSSQGNDEQYF. The full variable domain, completed using reference TRBV7-2 and TRBJ2-7, is GAGVSQSPSNKVTEKGKDVELRCDPISGHTALYWYRQSLGQGLEFLIYFQGNSAPDKSGLPSDRFSAERTGGSVSTLTIQRTQQEDSAVYLCASSSQGNDEQYFGPGTRLTVT.